This TCR beta chain emerged from a study of shared clonotypes between healthy human individuals. The study, taken as a whole, reports: Researchers found naive subsets generally carried larger estimated richness than memory subsets. Several donors held about 4.5% of naive CD4 clonotypes in common.

Researchers partitioned CD4+ cells into CD45RA+ naive and CD45RA-negative memory subsets. Each sorted subset replicate got 200 ng genomic DNA, tens of thousands of genomes. Clones were read by immunoSEQ multiplex PCR, and TCRdb kept only the in-frame ones, dropping some. This sample has millions of clones, with roughly 95% found just once. Of note for this clone: Its specificity is unknown.

The CDR3 runs 15 residues. V shed 6 bases and J 0 bases; nucleotides not matched to a gene: 8. Germline CDR1 MDHEN, CDR2 SYDVKM. The sequenced sample was naive CD4+ T cells sorted from blood. Subset reported: CD45RA+ positively selected. The sequence derives from a man aged 18 to 30 in good health. The rearrangement joins TRBV28 to TRBJ2-7; 7 bases align to TRBD1. CDR3 loop: CASRPTGSLSYEQYF. CDR3 bases: TGTGCCAGCAGACCGACAGGGTCCCTCTCCTACGAGCAGTACTTC.